This TCR beta chain comes out of a study of CD8 T cells in ankylosing spondylitis. Trimming pared 6 bases from V and 9 bases from J, leaving 18 bases between. The CDR3 extends over 13 amino acids. Germline V lookup: CDR1 DFQATT, CDR2 SNEGSKA (reference sequence). Regarding the study as a whole: In ankylosing spondylitis patients, matched synovial fluid reportedly showed significant enrichment of disease-linked clones.

TCRdb ran MiXCR on the 5' RACE reads and lists one entry per CDR3 protein. The table lists some 140,000 distinct CDR3 sequences, about 8% of them singletons. The sample holds many counts of this clonotype. The antigen is unknown. The sequence came from a male donor with ankylosing spondylitis. The sample comprised synovial fluid, either unsorted or a sorted T cell fraction (not recorded which). The J gene is TRBJ2-1, the V gene TRBV20-1; D possibly matches TRBD1 or TRBD2 (5 bases each). CDR3 nucleotides: TGCAGTGCCGACGCCGGGGCCTCGGGTGAGCAGTTCTTC. Its protein product is CSADAGASGEQFF.